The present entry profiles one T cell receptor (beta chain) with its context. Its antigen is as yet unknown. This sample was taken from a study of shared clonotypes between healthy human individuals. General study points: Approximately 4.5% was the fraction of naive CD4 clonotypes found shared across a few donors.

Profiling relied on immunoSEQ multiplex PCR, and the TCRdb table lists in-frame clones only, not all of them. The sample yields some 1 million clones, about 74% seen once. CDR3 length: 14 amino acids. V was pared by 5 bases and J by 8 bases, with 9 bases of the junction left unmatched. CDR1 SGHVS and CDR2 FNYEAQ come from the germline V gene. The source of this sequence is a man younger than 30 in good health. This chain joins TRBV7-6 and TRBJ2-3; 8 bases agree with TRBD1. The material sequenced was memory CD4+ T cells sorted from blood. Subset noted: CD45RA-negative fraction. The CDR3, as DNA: TGTGCCAGCAGCCCGGACAGGGCCCCGGGTACGCAGTATTTT. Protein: CASSPDRAPGTQYF.